Reported below is one T cell receptor (beta chain). No antigen is known for it. CDR1 and CDR2 (germline): SEHNR, FQNEAQ (reference sequence). The CDR3 contains 18 residues. These data come from a study of T cells expressing NK-cell markers. As for the study in general: Sorted T-cell subsets CD3+CD56+NKG2C+, CD3+CD56+NKG2C- and CD3+CD56-NKG2C+ were TCR beta-sequenced. The sequencing cohort of eight donors included seven HCMV-seropositive individuals and one seronegative individual.

With UMIs, 5'RACE template switching was used to make TCR beta cDNA. No DNA is given; TCRdb re-called the 5' RACE reads and lists each CDR3 protein once. The sample table includes fewer than 400,000 distinct CDR3 sequences. Study results and caveats: Each of over 5 donors carried dominant NKG2C+ clonotypes accounting for about 1.0-7.0% of CD8+ T cells.

This sequence originates from a woman aged 45 to 65 in good health. Sequencing input: blood T cells: a sorted CD56 or NKG2C T cell subset, CD4+ or CD8+ T cells, or bulk PBMC T cells (not recorded which). This sequence joins TRBV7-9 and TRBJ2-1; the TRBD2 assignment by TCRdb is unverifiable without DNA. The CDR3 spells CASSLDRPWEGDYNEQFF. Variable domain in full (rest from reference TRBV7-9 and TRBJ2-1): DTGVSQNPRHKITKRGQNVTFRCDPISEHNRLYWYRQTLGQGPEFLTYFQNEAQLEKSRLLSDRFSAERPKGSFSTLEIQRTEQGDSAMYLCASSLDRPWEGDYNEQFFGPGTRLTVL.